The clone carrying this TCR beta chain has more than one count but fewer than ten. The sample comes from a study of spatial heterogeneity in lung cancer. Across the whole study: More beta-chain than alpha-chain sequences were consistently detected. In the raw reads, each unique TCR and UMI combination was present more than ten times on average.

The CDR3 totals 15 residues. CDR1 KGHSH and CDR2 LQKENI come from the germline V gene. V was cut by 3 bases and J by 4 bases, with 15 bases left in between. TCRdb passed the 5' RACE reads through MiXCR, listing each CDR3 protein once. The sample includes about 92,000 distinct CDR3 sequences, 12% of them seen just once. Documented time point: sample taken at primary tumor resection. Unsorted whole RNA from tumor, nontumor lung or frozen PBMC underwent sequencing. Approximately 70 TRACERx patients with early, untreated non-small cell lung cancer donated samples. The material was PBMCs, obtained at surgery. V is TRBV18 and J is TRBJ1-1; D unclear. This receptor was identified in a male donor with early-stage non-small cell lung cancer. The CDR3 is CASSPPSARSTEAFF. The CDR3 bases are TGTGCCAGCTCACCGCCATCAGCGCGAAGCACTGAAGCTTTCTTT.